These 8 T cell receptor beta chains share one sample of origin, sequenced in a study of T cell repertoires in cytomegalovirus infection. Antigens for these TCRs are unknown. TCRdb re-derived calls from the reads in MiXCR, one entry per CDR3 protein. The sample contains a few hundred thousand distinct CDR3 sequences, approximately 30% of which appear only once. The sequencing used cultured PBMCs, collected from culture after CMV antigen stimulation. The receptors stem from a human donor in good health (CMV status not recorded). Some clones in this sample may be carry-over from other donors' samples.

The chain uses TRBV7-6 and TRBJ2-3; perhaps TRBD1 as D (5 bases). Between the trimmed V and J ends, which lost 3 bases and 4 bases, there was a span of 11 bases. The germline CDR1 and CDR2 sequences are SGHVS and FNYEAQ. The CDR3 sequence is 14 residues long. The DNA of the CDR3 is TGTGCCAGCAGCTTGACAGCAATGGCAGATACGCAGTATTTT. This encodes CASSLTAMADTQYF. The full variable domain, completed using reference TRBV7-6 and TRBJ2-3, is GAGVSQSPRYKVTKRGQDVALRCDPISGHVSLYWYRQALGQGPEFLTYFNYEAQQDKSGLPNDRFSAERPEGSISTLTIQRTEQRDSAMYRCASSLTAMADTQYFGPGTRLTVL.

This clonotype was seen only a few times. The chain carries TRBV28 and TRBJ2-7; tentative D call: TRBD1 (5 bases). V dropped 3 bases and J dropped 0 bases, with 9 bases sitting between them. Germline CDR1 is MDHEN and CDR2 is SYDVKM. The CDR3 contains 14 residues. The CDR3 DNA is TGTGCCAGCAGTTTCCCGACAGACTCCTACGAGCAGTACTTC. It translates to CASSFPTDSYEQYF.

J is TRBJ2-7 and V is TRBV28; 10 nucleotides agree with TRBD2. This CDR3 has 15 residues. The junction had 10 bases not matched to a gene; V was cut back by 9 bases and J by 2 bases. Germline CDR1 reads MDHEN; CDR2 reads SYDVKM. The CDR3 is CASSPVAGGAYEQYF. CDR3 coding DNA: TGTGCCAGTTCGCCCGTAGCGGGAGGTGCCTACGAGCAGTACTTC. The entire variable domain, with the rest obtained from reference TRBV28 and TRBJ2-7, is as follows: DVKVTQSSRYLVKRTGEKVFLECVQDMDHENMFWYRQDPGLGLRLIYFSYDVKMKEKGDIPEGYSVSREKKERFSLILESASTNQTSMYLCASSPVAGGAYEQYFGPGTRLTVT.

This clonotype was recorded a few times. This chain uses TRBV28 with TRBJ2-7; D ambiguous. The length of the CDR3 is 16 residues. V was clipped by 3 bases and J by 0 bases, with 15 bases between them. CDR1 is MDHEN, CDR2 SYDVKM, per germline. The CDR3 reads CASSFPTGKSSYEQYF. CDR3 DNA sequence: TGTGCCAGCAGTTTCCCGACTGGGAAAAGCTCCTACGAGCAGTACTTC.

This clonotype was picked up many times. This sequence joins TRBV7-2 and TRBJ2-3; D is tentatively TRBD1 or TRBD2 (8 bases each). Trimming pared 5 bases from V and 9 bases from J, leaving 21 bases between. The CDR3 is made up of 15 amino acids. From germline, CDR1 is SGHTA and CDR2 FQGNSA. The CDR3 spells CASSPGGTGAGTQYF. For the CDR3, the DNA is TGTGCCAGCAGCCCGGGGGGGACAGGCGCTGGCACGCAGTATTTT. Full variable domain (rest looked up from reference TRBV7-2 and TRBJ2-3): GAGVSQSPSNKVTEKGKDVELRCDPISGHTALYWYRQSLGQGLEFLIYFQGNSAPDKSGLPSDRFSAERTGGSVSTLTIQRTQQEDSAVYLCASSPGGTGAGTQYFGPGTRLTVL.

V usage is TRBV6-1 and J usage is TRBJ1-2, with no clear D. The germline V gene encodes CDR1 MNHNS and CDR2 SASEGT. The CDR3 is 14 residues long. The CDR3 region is CTTKAVPRNYGYTF. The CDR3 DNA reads TGTACTACCAAGGCAGTTCCCCGCAACTATGGCTACACCTTC.

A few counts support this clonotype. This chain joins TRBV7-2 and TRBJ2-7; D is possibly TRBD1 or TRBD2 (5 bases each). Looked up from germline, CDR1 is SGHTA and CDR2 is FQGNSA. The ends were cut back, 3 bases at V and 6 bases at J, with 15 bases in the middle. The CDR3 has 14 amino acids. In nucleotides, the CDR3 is TGTGCCAGCAGCTTCGGAGACAGCGGCGGCGAGCAGTACTTC. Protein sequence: CASSFGDSGGEQYF.

CDR3 nucleotides: TGCGCCAGCAGCGCCGAAAAGGGGGGTCAAATGCCCCAGCATTTT. Its protein is CASSAEKGGQMPQHF. The chain carries TRBV4-1 and TRBJ1-5; a weak D match, TRBD1 (6 bases). The V end was cut by 5 bases, the J end by 9 bases, with 20 bases between. Germline CDR1 is MGHRA and CDR2 is YSYEKL. The CDR3 is made up of 15 amino acids.